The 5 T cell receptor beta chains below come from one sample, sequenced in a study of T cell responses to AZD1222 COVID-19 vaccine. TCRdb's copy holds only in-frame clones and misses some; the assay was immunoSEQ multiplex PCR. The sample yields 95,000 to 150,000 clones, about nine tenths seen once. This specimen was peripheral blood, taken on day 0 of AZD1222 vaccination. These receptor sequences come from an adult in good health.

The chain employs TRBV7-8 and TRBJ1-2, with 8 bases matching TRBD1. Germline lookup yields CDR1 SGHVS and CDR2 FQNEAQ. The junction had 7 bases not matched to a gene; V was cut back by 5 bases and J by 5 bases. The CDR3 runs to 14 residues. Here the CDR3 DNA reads TGTGCCAGCAGCACGAGGACAGGGCCTTATGGCTACACCTTC. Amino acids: CASSTRTGPYGYTF.

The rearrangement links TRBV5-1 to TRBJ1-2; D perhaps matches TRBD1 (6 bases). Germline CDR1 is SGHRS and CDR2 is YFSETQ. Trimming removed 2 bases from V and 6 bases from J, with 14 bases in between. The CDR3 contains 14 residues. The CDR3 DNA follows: TGCGCCAGCAGCTTTCAAGGGGGTGGGGATGGCTACACCTTC. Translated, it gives CASSFQGGGDGYTF.

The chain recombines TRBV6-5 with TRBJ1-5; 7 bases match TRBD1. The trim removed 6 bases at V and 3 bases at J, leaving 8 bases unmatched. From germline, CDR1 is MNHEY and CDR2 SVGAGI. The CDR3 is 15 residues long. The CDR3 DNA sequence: TGTGCCAGCAGACGACAGGGTGGGTTCAATCAGCCCCAGCATTTT. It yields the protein CASRRQGGFNQPQHF.

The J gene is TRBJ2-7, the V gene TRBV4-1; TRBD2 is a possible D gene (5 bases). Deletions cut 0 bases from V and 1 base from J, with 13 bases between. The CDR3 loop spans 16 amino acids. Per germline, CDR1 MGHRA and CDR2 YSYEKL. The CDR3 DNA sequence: TGCGCCAGCAGCCAAGATCCCATAGCGCAATCCTACGAGCAGTACTTC. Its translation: CASSQDPIAQSYEQYF.

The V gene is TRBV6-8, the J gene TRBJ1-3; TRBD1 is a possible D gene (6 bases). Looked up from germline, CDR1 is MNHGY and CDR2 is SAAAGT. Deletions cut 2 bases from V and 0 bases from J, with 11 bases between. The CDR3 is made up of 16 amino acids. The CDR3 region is CASSYNRALSGNTIYF. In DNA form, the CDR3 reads TGTGCCAGCAGTTACAACAGGGCACTCTCTGGAAACACCATATATTTT.